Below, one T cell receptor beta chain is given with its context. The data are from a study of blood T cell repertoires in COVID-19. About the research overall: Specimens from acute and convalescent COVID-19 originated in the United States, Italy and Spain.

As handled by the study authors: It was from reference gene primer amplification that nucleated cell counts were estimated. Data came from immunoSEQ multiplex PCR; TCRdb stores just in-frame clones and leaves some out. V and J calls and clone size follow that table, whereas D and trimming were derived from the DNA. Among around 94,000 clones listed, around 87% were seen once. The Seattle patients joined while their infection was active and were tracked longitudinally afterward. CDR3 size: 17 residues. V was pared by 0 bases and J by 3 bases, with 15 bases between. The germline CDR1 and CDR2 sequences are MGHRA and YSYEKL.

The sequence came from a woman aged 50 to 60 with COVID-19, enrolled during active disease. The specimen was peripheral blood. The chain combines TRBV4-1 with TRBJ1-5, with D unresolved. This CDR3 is CASSQDEPGGYNQPQHF. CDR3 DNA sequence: TGCGCCAGCAGCCAAGATGAGCCGGGAGGATACAATCAGCCCCAGCATTTT.